The 12 T cell receptor beta chains below all came from one sample that was sequenced in a study of cytomegalovirus exposure and HLA in healthy donors. The primer mix had 60 Vbeta and 13 Jbeta primers. The repertoire was sequenced with immunoSEQ multiplex PCR; TCRdb's copy has only in-frame clones and lacks some. The sample records over 80,000 clones, 76% being singletons. Sequencing input: PBMCs. These receptor sequences come from a man between 40 and 49 years old in good health and CMV-seronegative.

The chain is built from TRBV2 and TRBJ2-2, with D possibly being TRBD1 (5 bases). Germline CDR1 reads SNHLY; CDR2 reads FYNNEI. The CDR3 runs 17 residues. Trimming took off 0 bases at V and 1 base at J, with 12 bases between the two ends. The CDR3 here is CASSEALAGKNTGELFF. In nucleotides, the CDR3 is TGTGCCAGCAGTGAAGCGCTTGCAGGGAAGAACACCGGGGAGCTGTTTTTT. Combining the CDR3 with reference TRBV2 and TRBJ2-2 gives the whole variable domain EPEVTQTPSHQVTQMGQEVILRCVPISNHLYFYWYRQILGQKVEFLVSFYNNEISEKSEIFDDQFSVERPDGSNFTLKIRSTKLEDSAMYFCASSEALAGKNTGELFFGEGSRLTVL.

For the CDR3, the DNA is TGTGCCAGCAGGAAAACTAGCACAGATACGCAGTATTTT. Protein: CASRKTSTDTQYF. V is TRBV6-6 and J is TRBJ2-3; D gene ambiguous. V lost 6 bases, J lost 0 bases, and 7 bases lay in between. The CDR3 is 13 amino acids. Per germline, CDR1 MNHNY and CDR2 SVGAGI (reference sequence).

The rearrangement uses TRBV7-6 and TRBJ2-2; possibly TRBD1 for D (6 bases). This CDR3 region has 16 residues. Germline V gene lookup returns CDR1 SGHVS and CDR2 FNYEAQ. V gave up 6 bases and J gave up 5 bases, with 19 bases separating them. CDR3 in amino acids: CASSLGLFRGTGELFF. Here the CDR3 DNA reads TGTGCCAGCAGTCTTGGACTTTTTAGGGGGACCGGGGAGCTGTTTTTT.

The V call is TRBV28, the J call TRBJ2-1; D is uncertain. The CDR3 has 12 amino acids. Germline loops: CDR1 MDHEN, CDR2 SYDVKM. The V gene lost 4 bases and the J gene lost 4 bases, with 5 bases spanning the gap. The chain's CDR3 is CASSSEYNEQFF. CDR3 in DNA: TGTGCCAGCAGTTCTGAGTACAATGAGCAGTTCTTC.

The chain links TRBV29-1 to TRBJ2-3, with D hard to call. CDR1 SQVTM and CDR2 ANQGSEA come from the germline V gene. The CDR3 is 14 residues long. With 1 base removed from V and 0 bases from J, the gap between germline ends came to 8 bases. The CDR3 DNA reads TGCAGCGTTGAAGCCACTCCTAGCACAGATACGCAGTATTTT. It specifies CSVEATPSTDTQYF.

This chain connects TRBV7-8 to TRBJ1-2; TRBD1 is a possible D gene (6 bases). Germline CDR1 SGHVS, CDR2 FQNEAQ. This CDR3 spans 14 amino acids. V lost 5 bases, J lost 7 bases, and 17 bases lay in between. The CDR3 reads CASSPLTGLGGYTF. CDR3 DNA: TGTGCCAGCAGCCCATTGACAGGTCTGGGTGGCTACACCTTC. Filled out from reference TRBV7-8 and TRBJ1-2, the complete variable domain reads GAGVSQSPRYKVAKRGQDVALRCDPISGHVSLFWYQQALGQGPEFLTYFQNEAQLDKSGLPSDRFFAERPEGSVSTLKIQRTQQEDSAVYLCASSPLTGLGGYTFGSGTRLTVV.

This chain connects TRBV14 to TRBJ2-7; TRBD2 agrees at 14 bases. Germline V gene data show CDR1 as SGHDN and CDR2 as FVKESK. Trimming took 5 bases from V and 5 from J; bases not matched to a gene: 11. The CDR3 covers 17 residues. CDR3 protein: CASSSRLAGGPMNEQYF. The DNA for the CDR3 is TGTGCCAGCAGCTCTCGACTAGCGGGGGGGCCTATGAACGAGCAGTACTTC.

V gene TRBV5-6 combines with J gene TRBJ2-2; D might be TRBD1 (6 bases). CDR3 size: 15 residues. From germline, CDR1 is SGHDT and CDR2 YYEEEE. V lost 4 bases, J lost 2 bases, and 12 bases lay in between. The CDR3 sequence: CASSGTLGNTGELFF. The CDR3 DNA reads as TGTGCCAGCAGCGGGACACTTGGTAACACCGGGGAGCTGTTTTTT. The variable domain in full, completed from reference TRBV5-6 and TRBJ2-2, reads DAGVTQSPTHLIKTRGQQVTLRCSPKSGHDTVSWYQQALGQGPQFIFQYYEEEERQRGNFPDRFSGHQFPNYSSELNVNALLLGDSALYLCASSGTLGNTGELFFGEGSRLTVL.

The J gene is TRBJ1-2, the V gene TRBV4-2; the match to TRBD1 covers 9 bases. Germline values: CDR1 LGHNA, CDR2 YNFKEQ. The ends lost 5 bases at V and 4 bases at J; junction bases unmatched: 11. The CDR3 runs 16 residues. CDR3 nucleotides: TGTGCCAGCAGCTCCCTAATTGGACAGGGGTCCTATGGCTACACCTTC. Protein sequence: CASSSLIGQGSYGYTF.

This chain connects TRBV7-2 to TRBJ1-1; no definite D call. V gave up 2 bases and J gave up 1 base, with 5 bases separating them. There are 13 residues in the CDR3. CDR1 is SGHTA and CDR2 is FQGNSA in the germline V gene. For the CDR3, the DNA is TGTGCCAGCAGCTTACGGGGGAACACTGAAGCTTTCTTT. Translating it yields CASSLRGNTEAFF.

The chain links TRBV30 to TRBJ2-7; D is ambiguous. The CDR3 loop spans 12 amino acids. In germline, CDR1 is GTSNPN, CDR2 SVGIG (reference sequence). V was pared by 8 bases and J by 2 bases, with 13 bases between. The CDR3 reads CAGGQSAYEQYF. The CDR3 DNA follows: TGTGCCGGTGGTCAGTCCGCCTACGAGCAGTACTTC. The complete variable domain, with remaining parts taken from reference TRBV30 and TRBJ2-7, reads SQTIHQWPATLVQPVGSPLSLECTVEGTSNPNLYWYRQAAGRGLQLLFYSVGIGQISSEVPQNLSASRPQDRQFILSSKKLLLSDSGFYLCAGGQSAYEQYFGPGTRLTVT.

This rearrangement joins TRBV19 to TRBJ2-7, with TRBD1 identical over 8 bases. Unmatched junction bases numbered 11, after V lost 5 bases and J lost 5 bases. Germline V gives CDR1 LNHDA, CDR2 SQIVND (reference sequence). CDR3 length: 15 amino acids. The CDR3 DNA reads as TGTGCCAGTAGTCCGCGGGACAGGCCATTGGACGAGCAGTACTTC. Translated: CASSPRDRPLDEQYF.